This entry lists 2 T cell receptor beta chains sequenced from one sample in a study of graft-versus-host responses after intestinal transplantation. No antigen is known for these receptors. Only in-frame clones appear in the TCRdb table, and some are missing; sequencing was by immunoSEQ multiplex PCR. The sample lists over 70,000 clones; almost 90% were seen once. The sample in question was unstimulated CD8+ T cells sorted from spleen or lymph node cells, obtained before transplant. Receptors originate from a human donor who was the organ donor for an intestinal transplant.

This clone was recorded once. The chain carries TRBV30 and TRBJ2-5, with D possibly matching TRBD1 (5 bases). V lost 0 bases to trimming and J lost 2 bases, with 16 bases between them. The CDR3 loop spans 16 amino acids. Germline-derived CDR1 and CDR2 are GTSNPN and SVGIG (reference sequence). The CDR3 region has the DNA TGTGCCTGGAGTGTTAAGGGAAATGGGGCACAAGAGACCCAGTACTTC. Translating gives CAWSVKGNGAQETQYF.

The CDR3 region is CASSLGTAYEQYV. The CDR3 coding sequence is TGTGCCAGCAGTCTCGGGACAGCCTACGAGCAGTACGTC. The rearrangement uses TRBV2 and TRBJ2-7; 7 bases are a match to TRBD1. Trimming at V came to 5 bases and at J to 2 bases, leaving 3 bases not matched to a gene. The CDR3 has 13 residues. Germline V gene sequence: CDR1 SNHLY, CDR2 FYNNEI.